This paragraph reports one TCR beta chain. The antigen is not known. Method: immunoSEQ multiplex PCR; TCRdb's copy keeps in-frame clones and lacks some. The table includes about 93,000 clones, 85% to 95% detected once. The data were obtained in a study of graft-versus-host responses after intestinal transplantation. Looking at the study overall: Each transplant was multivisceral, liver-intestinal, or isolated intestinal. Anti-thymocyte globulin induction preceded three to four years of tacrolimus and steroid maintenance in all recipients.

General study points: Clonal ratios of graft-versus-host to host-versus-graft in allografts were high for patients exhibiting graft-donor T cell macrochimerism. Investigators detected GvH clones in recipient marrow, with some emerging earlier in ileum or blood.

The material was unstimulated CD8+ T cells sorted from spleen or lymph node cells, obtained before intestinal transplant. The TCR originated in a human donor who received an intestinal transplant.

Here the CDR3 DNA reads TGTGCCAGCACCACGACAGGTTCTGTGGATGGCTACACCTTC. This sequence encodes CASTTTGSVDGYTF. This sequence joins TRBV7-9 and TRBJ1-2, with D possibly matching TRBD1 (6 bases). Germline V CDR1 and CDR2: SEHNR, FQNEAQ (reference sequence). V was pared by 7 bases and J by 6 bases, with 18 bases between. This CDR3 contains 14 residues.